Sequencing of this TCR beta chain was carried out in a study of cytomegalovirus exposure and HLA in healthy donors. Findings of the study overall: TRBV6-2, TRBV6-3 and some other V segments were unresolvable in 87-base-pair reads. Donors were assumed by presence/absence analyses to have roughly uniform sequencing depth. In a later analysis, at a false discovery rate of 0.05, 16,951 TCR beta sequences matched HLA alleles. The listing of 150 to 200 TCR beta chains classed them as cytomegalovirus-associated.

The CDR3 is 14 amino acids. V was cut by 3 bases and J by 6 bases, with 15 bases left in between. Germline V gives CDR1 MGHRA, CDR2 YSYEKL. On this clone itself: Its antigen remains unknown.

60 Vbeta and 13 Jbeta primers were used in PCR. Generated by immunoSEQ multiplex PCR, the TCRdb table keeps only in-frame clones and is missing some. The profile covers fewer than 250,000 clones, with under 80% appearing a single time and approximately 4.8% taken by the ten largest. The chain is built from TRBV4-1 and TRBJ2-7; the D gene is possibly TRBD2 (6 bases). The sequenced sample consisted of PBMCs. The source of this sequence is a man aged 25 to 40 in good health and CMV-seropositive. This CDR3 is CASSHGGDRVEQYF. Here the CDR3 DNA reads TGCGCCAGCAGCCACGGAGGGGACCGGGTCGAGCAGTACTTC.